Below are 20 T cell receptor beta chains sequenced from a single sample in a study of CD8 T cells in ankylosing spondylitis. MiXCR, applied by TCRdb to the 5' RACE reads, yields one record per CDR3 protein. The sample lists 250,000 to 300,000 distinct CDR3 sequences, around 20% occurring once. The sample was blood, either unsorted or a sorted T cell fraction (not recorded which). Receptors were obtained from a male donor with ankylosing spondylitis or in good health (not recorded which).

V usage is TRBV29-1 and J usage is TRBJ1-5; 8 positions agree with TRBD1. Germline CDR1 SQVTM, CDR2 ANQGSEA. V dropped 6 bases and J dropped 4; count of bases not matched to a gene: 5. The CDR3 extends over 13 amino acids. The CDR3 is CSVGQGLNQPQHF. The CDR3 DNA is TGCAGCGTAGGACAGGGATTGAATCAGCCCCAGCATTTT.

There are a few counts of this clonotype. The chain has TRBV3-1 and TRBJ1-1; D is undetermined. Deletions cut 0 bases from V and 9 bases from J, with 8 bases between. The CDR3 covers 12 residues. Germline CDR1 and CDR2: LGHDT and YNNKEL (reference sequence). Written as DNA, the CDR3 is TGTGCCAGCAGCCAAGATGAGGGAAAAGCTTTCTTT. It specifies CASSQDEGKAFF.

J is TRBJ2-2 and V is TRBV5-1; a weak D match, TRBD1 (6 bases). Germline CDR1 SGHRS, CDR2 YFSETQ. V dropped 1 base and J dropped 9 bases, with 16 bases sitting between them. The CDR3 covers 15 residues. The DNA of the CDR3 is TGCGCCAGCAGCTTGTCGGGGCAGGGGTACCGGGAGCTGTTTTTT. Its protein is CASSLSGQGYRELFF.

The CDR3 coding sequence is TGCAGTGCTAGACGCCCGGACAGAGGGGCAGGTTACGAGCAGTACGTC. Amino acid sequence: CSARRPDRGAGYEQYV. The chain links TRBV20-1 to TRBJ2-7; maybe TRBD1 (6 bases). This CDR3 comprises 16 residues. Germline V gene data show CDR1 as DFQATT and CDR2 as SNEGSKA (reference sequence). V lost 2 bases, J lost 4 bases, and 21 bases lay in between.

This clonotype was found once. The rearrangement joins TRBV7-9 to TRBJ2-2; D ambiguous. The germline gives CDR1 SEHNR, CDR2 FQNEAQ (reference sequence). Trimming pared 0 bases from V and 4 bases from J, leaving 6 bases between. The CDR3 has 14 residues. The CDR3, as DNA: TGTGCCAGCAGCTTAGCCAGTCCCACCGGGGAGCTGTTTTTT. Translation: CASSLASPTGELFF.

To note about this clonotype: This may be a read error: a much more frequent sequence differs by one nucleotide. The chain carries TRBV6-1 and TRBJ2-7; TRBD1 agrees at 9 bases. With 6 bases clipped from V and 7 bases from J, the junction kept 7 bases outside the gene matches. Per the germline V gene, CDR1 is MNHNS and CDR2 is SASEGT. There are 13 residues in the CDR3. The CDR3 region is CASRSHRGQEQYV. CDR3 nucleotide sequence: TGTGCCAGCAGGTCACACAGGGGGCAAGAGCAGTACGTC.

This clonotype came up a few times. CDR3 amino acids: CASSLRGADEDTQYF. In DNA, the CDR3 is TGTGCCAGCAGCTTACGAGGGGCCGATGAAGATACGCAGTATTTT. V is TRBV11-1 and J is TRBJ2-3; D might be TRBD1 or TRBD2, each matching 5 bases. The V end was cut by 2 bases, the J end by 5 bases, with 14 bases between. Germline CDR1 SGHAT, CDR2 FQDESV (reference sequence). The CDR3 extends over 15 amino acids. The whole variable domain, remainder taken from reference TRBV11-1 and TRBJ2-3, is EAEVAQSPRYKITEKSQAVAFWCDPISGHATLYWYRQILGQGPELLVQFQDESVVDDSQLPKDRFSAERLKGVDSTLKIQPAELGDSAMYLCASSLRGADEDTQYFGPGTRLTVL.

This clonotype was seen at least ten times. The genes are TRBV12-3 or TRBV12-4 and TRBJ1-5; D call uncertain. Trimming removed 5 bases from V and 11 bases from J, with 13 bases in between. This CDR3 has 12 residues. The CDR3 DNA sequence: TGTGCCAGCAGTCATCAGGTAACTACCCAGCATTTT. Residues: CASSHQVTTQHF.

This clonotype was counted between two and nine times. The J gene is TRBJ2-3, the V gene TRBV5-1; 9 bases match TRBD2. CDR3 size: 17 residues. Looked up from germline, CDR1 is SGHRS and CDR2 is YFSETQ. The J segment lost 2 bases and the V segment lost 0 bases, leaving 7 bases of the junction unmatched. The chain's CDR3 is CASSLETSGFPTDTQYF. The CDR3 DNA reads TGCGCCAGCAGCTTGGAAACTAGCGGGTTTCCCACAGATACGCAGTATTTT.

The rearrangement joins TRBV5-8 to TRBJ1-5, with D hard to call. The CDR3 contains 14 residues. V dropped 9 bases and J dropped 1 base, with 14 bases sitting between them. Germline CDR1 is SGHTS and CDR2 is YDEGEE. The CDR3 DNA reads TGTGCCATGGGCCCCGCACCGAGCAATCAGCCCCAGCATTTT. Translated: CAMGPAPSNQPQHF.

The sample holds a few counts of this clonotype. The CDR3 sequence is CASSTLRPDTQYF. The DNA for the CDR3 is TGTGCCAGCAGCACCCTCCGGCCAGATACGCAGTATTTT. This chain joins TRBV11-2 and TRBJ2-3; D remains unclear. V was pared by 5 bases and J by 4 bases, with 10 bases between. The CDR3 spans 13 residues. The germline V gene encodes CDR1 SGHAT and CDR2 FQNNGV.

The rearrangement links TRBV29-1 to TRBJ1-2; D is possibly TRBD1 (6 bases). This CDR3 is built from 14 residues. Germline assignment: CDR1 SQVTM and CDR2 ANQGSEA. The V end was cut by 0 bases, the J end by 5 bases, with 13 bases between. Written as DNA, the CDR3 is TGCAGCGTTGAAGAGGCGGGAGGGGGTTATGGCTACACCTTC. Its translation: CSVEEAGGGYGYTF.

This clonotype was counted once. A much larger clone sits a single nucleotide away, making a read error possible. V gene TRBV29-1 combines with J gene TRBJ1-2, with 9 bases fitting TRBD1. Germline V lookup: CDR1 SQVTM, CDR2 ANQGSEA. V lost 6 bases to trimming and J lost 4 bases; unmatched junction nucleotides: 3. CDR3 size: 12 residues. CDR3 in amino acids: CSVDRGGYGYTF. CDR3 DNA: TGCAGCGTGGACAGGGGCGGCTATGGCTACACCTTC.

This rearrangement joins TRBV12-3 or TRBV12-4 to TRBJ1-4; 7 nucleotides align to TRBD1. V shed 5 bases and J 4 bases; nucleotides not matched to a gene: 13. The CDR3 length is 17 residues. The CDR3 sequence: CASSVQGTFNGNEKLFF. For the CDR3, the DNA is TGTGCCAGCAGTGTACAGGGGACCTTTAACGGTAATGAAAAACTGTTTTTT.

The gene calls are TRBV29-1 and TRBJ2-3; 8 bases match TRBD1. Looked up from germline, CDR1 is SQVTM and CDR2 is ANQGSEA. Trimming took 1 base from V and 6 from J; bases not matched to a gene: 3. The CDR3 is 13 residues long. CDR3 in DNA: TGCAGCGTTGAAGCGACAGGGGCGGATACGCAGTATTTT. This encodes CSVEATGADTQYF.

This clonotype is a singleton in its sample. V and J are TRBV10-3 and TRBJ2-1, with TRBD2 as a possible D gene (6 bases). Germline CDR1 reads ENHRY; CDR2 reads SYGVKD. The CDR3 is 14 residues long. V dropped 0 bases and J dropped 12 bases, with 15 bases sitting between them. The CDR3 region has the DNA TGTGCCATCAGTGAGTCGCTCGGGGGAGGAGGGCAGTTCTTC. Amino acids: CAISESLGGGGQFF.

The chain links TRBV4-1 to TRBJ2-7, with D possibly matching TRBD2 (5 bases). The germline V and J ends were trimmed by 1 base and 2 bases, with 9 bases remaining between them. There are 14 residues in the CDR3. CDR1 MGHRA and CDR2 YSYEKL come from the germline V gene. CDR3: CASSQGEGAYEQYV. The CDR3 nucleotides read TGCGCCAGCAGCCAAGGCGAGGGTGCCTACGAGCAGTACGTC.

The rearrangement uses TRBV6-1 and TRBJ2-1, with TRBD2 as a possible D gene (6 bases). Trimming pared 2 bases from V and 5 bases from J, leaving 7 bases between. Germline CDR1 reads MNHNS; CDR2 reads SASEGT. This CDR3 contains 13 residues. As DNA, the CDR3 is TGTGCCAGCAGTGAAACGGGGGACAATGAGCAGTTCTTC. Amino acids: CASSETGDNEQFF.

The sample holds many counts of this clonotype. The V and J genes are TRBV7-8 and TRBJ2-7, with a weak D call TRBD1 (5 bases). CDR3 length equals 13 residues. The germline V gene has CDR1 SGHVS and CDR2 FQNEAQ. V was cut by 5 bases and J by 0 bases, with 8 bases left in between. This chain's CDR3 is CASSPGHSYEQYV. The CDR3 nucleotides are TGTGCCAGCAGCCCCGGACACTCCTACGAGCAGTACGTC.

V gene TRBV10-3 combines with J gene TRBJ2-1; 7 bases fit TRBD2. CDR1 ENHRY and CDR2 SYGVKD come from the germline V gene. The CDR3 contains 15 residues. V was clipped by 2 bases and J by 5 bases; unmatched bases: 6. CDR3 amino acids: CAISEPGGTDNEQFF. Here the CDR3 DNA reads TGTGCCATCAGTGAGCCGGGAGGTACCGACAATGAGCAGTTCTTC.